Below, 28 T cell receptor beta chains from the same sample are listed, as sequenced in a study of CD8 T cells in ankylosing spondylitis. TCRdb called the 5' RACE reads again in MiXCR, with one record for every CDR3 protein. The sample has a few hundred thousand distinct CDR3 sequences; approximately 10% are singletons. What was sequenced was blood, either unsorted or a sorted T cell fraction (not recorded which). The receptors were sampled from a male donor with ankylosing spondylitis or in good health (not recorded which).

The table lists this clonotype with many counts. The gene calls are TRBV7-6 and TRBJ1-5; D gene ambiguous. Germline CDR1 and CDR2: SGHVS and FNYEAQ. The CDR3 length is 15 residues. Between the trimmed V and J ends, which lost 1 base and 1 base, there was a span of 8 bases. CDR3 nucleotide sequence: TGTGCCAGCAGCTTAGATGGGTTGAGCAATCAGCCCCAGCATTTT. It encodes CASSLDGLSNQPQHF.

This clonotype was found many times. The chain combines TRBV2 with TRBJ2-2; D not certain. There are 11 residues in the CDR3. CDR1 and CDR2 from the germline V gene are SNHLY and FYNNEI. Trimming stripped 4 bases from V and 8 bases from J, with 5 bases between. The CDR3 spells CASSASGELFF. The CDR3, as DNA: TGTGCCAGCAGTGCATCAGGGGAGCTGTTTTTT.

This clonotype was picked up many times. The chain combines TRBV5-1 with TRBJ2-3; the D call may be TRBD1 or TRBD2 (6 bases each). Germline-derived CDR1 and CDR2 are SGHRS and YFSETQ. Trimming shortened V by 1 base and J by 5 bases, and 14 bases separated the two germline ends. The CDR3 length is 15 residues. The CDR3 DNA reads TGCGCCAGCAGCTTGATGCCGGGGGCGGGAGATACGCAGTATTTT. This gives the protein CASSLMPGAGDTQYF.

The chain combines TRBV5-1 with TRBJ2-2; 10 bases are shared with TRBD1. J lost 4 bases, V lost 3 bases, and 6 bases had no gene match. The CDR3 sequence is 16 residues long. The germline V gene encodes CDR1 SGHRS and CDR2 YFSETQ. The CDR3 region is CASSSRTGGVTGELFF. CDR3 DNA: TGCGCCAGCAGCTCTCGGACAGGGGGAGTCACCGGGGAGCTGTTTTTT.

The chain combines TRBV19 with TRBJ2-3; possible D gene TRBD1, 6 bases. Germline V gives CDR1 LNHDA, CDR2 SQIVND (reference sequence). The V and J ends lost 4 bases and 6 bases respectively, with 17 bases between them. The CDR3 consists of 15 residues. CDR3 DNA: TGTGCCAGTAGTAGCTGGACAGAGGGCCCGGATACGCAGTATTTT. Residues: CASSSWTEGPDTQYF.

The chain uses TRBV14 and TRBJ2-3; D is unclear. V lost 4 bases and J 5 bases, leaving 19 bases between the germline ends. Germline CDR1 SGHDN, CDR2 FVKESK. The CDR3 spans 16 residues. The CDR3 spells CASSLLHATMRDTQYF. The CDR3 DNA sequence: TGTGCCAGCAGCCTTCTACACGCCACAATGCGAGATACGCAGTATTTT.

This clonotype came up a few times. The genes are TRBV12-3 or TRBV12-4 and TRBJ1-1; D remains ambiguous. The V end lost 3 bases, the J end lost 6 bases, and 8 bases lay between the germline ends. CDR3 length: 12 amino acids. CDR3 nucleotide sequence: TGTGCCAGCAGTTTCCTTGAGGCTGAAGCTTTCTTT. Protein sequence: CASSFLEAEAFF.

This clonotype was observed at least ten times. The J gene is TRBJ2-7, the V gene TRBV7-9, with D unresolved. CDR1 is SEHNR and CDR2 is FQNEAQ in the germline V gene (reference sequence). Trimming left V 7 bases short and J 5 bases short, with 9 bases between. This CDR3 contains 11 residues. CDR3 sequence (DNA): TGTGCCAGCACCAGCGACCACGAGCAGTACTTC. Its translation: CASTSDHEQYF.

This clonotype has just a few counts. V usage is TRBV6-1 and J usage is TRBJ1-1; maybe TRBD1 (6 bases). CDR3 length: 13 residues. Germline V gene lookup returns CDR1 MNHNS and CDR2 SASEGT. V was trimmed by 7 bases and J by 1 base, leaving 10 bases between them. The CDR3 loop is CASILGGNTEAFF. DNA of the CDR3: TGTGCCAGCATCCTAGGGGGGAACACTGAAGCTTTCTTT.

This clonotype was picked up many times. CDR3 sequence reads: CASSLADLAGLRNEQFF. The CDR3 coding sequence is TGCGCCAGCAGCTTGGCGGATCTAGCGGGTCTTCGCAATGAGCAGTTCTTC. This chain connects TRBV5-1 to TRBJ2-1, with TRBD2 matching over 8 bases. CDR1 is SGHRS and CDR2 is YFSETQ in the germline V gene. The CDR3 contains 17 residues. After removal of 0 bases from V and 6 bases from J, the junction contained 11 bases not matched to a gene.

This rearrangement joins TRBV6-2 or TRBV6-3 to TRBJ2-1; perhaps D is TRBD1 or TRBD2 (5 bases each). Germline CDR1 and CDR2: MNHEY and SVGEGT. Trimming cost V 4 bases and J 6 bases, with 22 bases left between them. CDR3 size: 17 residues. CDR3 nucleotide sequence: TGTGCCAGCAGTTCCTTTGGTAGGGGAGAGGACCTCAATGAGCAGTTCTTC. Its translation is CASSSFGRGEDLNEQFF.

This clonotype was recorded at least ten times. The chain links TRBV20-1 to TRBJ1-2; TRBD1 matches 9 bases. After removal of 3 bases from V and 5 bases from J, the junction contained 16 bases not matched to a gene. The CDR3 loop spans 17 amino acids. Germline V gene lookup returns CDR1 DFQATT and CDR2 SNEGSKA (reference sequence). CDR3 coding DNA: TGCAGTGCTAGGGGGACAGGGATTCGACTAGGCGCTTATGGCTACACCTTC. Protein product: CSARGTGIRLGAYGYTF.

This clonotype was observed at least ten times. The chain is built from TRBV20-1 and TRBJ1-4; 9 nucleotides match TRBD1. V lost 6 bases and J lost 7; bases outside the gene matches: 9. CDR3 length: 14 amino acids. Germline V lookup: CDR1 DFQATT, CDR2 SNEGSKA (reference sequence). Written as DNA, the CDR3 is TGCAGTGCACGACCGGGACAGGGAGGTGAAAAACTGTTTTTT. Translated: CSARPGQGGEKLFF.

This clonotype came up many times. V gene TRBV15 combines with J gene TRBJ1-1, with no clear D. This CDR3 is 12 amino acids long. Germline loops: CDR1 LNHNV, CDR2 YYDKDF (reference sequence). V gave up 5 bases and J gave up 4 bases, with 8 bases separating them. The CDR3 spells CATSRRFTEAFF. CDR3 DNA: TGTGCCACCAGCCGACGGTTCACTGAAGCTTTCTTT. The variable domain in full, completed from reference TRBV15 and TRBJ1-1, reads DAMVIQNPRYQVTQFGKPVTLSCSQTLNHNVMYWYQQKSSQAPKLLFHYYDKDFNNEADTPDNFQSRRPNTSFCFLDIRSPGLGDTAMYLCATSRRFTEAFFGQGTRLTVV.

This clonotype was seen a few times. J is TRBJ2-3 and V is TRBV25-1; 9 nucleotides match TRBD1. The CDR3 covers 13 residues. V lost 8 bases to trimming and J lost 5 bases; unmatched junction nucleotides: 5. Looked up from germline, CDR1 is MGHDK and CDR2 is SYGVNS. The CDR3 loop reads CASQNRGRDTQYF. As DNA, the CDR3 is TGTGCCAGCCAGAACAGGGGGCGAGATACGCAGTATTTT.

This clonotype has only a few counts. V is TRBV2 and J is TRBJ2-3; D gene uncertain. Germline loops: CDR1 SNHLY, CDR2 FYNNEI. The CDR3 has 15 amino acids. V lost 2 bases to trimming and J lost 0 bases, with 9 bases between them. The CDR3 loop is CASSELGISTDTQYF. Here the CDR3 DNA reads TGTGCCAGCAGTGAACTAGGAATAAGCACAGATACGCAGTATTTT.

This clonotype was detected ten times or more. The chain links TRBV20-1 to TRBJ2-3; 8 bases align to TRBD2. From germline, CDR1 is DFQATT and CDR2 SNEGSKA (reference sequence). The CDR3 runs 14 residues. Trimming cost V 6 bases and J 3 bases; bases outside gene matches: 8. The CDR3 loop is CSAHLGGATDTQYF. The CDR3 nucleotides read TGCAGTGCACACCTCGGGGGGGCTACAGATACGCAGTATTTT.

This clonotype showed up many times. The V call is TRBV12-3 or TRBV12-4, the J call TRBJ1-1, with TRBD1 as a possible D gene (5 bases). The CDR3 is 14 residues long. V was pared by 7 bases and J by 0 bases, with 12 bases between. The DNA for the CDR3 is TGTGCCAGCACCAACAGGCTAATGAACACTGAAGCTTTCTTT. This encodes CASTNRLMNTEAFF.

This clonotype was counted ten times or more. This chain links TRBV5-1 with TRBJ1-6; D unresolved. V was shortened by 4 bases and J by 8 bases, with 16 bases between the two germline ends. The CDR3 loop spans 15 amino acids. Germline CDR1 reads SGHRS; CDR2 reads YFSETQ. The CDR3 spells CASSRVVEGDSPLHF. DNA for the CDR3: TGCGCCAGCAGCCGGGTCGTGGAGGGTGATTCACCCCTCCACTTT.

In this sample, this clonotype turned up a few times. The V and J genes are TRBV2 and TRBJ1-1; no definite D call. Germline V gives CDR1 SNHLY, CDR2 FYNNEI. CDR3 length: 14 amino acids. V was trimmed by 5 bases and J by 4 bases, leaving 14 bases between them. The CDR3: CASSKQILGTEAFF. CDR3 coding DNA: TGTGCCAGCAGTAAACAGATTCTCGGCACTGAAGCTTTCTTT.

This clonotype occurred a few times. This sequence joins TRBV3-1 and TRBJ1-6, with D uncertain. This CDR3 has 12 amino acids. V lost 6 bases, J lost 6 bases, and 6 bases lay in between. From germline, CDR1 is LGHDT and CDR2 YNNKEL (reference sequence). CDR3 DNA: TGTGCCAGCAGGCGGTTTAATTCACCCCTCCACTTT. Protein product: CASRRFNSPLHF.

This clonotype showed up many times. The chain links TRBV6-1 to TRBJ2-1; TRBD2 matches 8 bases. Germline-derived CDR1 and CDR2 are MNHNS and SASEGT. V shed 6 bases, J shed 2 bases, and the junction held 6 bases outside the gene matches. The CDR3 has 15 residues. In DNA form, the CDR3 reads TGTGCCAGCAGCCAAGCGGGGGTAACCTACAATGAGCAGTTCTTC. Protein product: CASSQAGVTYNEQFF.

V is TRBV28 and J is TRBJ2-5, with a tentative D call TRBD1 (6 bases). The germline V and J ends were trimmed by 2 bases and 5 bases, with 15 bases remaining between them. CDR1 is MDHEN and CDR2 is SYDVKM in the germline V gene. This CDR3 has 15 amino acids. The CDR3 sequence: CASSLLGAQGETQYF. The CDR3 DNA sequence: TGTGCCAGCAGTTTACTGGGGGCCCAGGGTGAGACCCAGTACTTC.

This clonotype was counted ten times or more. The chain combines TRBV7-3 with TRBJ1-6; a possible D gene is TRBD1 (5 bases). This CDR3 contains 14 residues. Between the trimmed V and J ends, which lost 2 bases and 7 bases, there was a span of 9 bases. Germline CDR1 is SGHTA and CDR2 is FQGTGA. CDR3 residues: CASSLPGSNSPLHF. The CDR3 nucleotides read TGTGCCAGCAGCTTACCAGGGTCCAATTCACCCCTCCACTTT.

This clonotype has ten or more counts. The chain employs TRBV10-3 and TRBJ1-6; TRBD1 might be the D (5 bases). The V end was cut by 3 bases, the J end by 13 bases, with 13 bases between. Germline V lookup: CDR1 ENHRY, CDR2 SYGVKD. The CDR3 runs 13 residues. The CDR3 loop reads CAISEVQVPPLHF. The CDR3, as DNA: TGTGCCATCAGTGAAGTACAGGTTCCCCCCCTCCACTTT.

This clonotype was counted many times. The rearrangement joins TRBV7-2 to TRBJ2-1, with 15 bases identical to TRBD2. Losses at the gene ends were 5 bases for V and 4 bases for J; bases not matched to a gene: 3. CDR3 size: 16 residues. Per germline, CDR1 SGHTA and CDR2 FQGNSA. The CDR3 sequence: CASSEGTSGGYNEQFF. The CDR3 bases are TGTGCCAGCAGCGAAGGGACTAGCGGGGGGTACAATGAGCAGTTCTTC.

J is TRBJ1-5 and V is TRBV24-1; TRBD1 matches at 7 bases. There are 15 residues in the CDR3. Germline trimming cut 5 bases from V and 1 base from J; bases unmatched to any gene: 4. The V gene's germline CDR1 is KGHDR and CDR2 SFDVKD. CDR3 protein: CATSGQGGSNQPQHF. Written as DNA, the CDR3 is TGTGCCACCAGTGGACAGGGCGGGAGCAATCAGCCCCAGCATTTT.

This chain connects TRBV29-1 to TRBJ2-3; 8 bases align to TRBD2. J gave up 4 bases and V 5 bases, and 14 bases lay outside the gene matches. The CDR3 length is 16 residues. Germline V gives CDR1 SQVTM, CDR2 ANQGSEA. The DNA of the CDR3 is TGCAGCGTTCTAGGACTAGCTGGGGGGATCGCAGATACGCAGTATTTT. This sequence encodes CSVLGLAGGIADTQYF.